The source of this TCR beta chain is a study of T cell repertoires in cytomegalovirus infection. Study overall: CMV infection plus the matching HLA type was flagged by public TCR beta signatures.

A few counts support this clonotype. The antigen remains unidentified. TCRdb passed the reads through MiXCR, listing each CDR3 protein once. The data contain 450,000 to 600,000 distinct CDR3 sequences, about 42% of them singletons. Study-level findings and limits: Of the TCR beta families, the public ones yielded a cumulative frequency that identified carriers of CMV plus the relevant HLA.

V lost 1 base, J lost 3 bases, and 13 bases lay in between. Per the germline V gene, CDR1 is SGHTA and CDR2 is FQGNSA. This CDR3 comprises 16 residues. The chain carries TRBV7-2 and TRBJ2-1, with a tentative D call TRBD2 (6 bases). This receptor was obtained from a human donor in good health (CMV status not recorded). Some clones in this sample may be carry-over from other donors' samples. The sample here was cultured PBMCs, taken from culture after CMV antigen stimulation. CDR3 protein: CASSLVPAGHYNEQFF. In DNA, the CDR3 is TGTGCCAGCAGCTTAGTTCCAGCGGGCCACTACAATGAGCAGTTCTTC.